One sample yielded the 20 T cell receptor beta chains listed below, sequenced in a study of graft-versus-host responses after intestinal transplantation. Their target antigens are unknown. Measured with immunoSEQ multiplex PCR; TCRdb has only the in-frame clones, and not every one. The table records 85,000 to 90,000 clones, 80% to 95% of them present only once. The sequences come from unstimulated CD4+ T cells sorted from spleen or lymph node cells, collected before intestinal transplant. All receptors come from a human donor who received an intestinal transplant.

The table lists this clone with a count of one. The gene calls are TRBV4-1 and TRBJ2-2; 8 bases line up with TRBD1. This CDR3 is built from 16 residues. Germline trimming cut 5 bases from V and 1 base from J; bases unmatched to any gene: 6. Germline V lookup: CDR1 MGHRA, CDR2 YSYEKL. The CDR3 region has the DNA TGCGCCAGCAGCTCCCGGGACAGGTTGAACACCGGGGAGCTGTTTTTT. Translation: CASSSRDRLNTGELFF.

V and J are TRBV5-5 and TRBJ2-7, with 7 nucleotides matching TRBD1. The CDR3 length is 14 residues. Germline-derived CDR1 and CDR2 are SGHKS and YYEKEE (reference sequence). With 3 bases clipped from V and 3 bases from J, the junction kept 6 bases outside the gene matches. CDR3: CASSWSTGDYEQYF. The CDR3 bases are TGTGCCAGCAGCTGGTCTACAGGGGACTACGAGCAGTACTTC. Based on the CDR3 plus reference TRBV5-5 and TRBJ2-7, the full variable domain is DAGVTQSPTHLIKTRGQQVTLRCSPISGHKSVSWYQQVLGQGPQFIFQYYEKEERGRGNFPDRFSARQFPNYSSELNVNALLLGDSALYLCASSWSTGDYEQYFGPGTRLTVT.

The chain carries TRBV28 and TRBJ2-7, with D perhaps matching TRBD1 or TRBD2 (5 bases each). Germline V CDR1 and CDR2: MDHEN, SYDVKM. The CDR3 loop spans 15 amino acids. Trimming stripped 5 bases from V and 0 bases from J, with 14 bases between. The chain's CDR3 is CASSTPGRNSYEQYF. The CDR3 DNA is TGTGCCAGCAGTACCCCGGGACGGAACTCCTACGAGCAGTACTTC. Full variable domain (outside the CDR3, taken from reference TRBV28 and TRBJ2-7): DVKVTQSSRYLVKRTGEKVFLECVQDMDHENMFWYRQDPGLGLRLIYFSYDVKMKEKGDIPEGYSVSREKKERFSLILESASTNQTSMYLCASSTPGRNSYEQYFGPGTRLTVT.

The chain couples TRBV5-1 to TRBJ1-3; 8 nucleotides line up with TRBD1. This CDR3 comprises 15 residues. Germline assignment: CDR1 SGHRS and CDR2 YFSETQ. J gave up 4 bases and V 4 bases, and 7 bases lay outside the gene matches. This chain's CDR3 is CASSVGQGVGNTIYF. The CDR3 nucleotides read TGCGCCAGCAGCGTTGGACAGGGTGTCGGAAACACCATATATTTT.

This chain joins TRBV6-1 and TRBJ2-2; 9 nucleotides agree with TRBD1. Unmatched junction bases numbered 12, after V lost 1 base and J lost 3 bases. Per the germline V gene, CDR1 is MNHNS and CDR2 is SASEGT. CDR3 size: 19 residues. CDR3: CASSEERGAGTGYTGELFF. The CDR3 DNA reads TGTGCCAGCAGTGAAGAAAGGGGGGCCGGGACAGGGTACACCGGGGAGCTGTTTTTT.

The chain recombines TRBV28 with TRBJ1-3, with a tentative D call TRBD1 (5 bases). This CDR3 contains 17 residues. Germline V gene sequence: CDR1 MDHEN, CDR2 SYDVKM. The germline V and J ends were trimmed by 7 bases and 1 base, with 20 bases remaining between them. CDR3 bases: TGTGCCAGCACCACCCCATGGGGGGGTTCTTCTGGAAACACCATATATTTT. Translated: CASTTPWGGSSGNTIYF.

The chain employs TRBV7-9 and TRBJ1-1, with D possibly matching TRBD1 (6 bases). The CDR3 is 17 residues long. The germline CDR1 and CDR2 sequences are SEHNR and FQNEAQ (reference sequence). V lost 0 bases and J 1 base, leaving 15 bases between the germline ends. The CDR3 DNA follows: TGTGCCAGCAGCTTAGCGGGCAGGGGAGGCAAGAACACTGAAGCTTTCTTT. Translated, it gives CASSLAGRGGKNTEAFF.

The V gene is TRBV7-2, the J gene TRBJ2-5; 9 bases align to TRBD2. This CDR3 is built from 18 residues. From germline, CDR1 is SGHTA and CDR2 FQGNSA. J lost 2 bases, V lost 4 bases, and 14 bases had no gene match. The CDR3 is CASSSRGVAGVFQETQYF. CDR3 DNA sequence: TGTGCCAGCAGCTCCCGGGGGGTAGCGGGAGTTTTTCAAGAGACCCAGTACTTC.

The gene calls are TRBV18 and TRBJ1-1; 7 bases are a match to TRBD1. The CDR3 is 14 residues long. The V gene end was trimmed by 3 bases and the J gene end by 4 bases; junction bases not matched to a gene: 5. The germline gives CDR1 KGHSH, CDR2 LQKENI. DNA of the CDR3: TGTGCCAGCTCACCCGACAGGGACGTCACTGAAGCTTTCTTT. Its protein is CASSPDRDVTEAFF.

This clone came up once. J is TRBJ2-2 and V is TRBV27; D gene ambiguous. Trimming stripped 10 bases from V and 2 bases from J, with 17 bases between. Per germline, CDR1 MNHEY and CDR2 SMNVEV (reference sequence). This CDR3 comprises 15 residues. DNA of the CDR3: TGTGCCACCAGCAGCCGGGCAGCCAACACCGGGGAGCTGTTTTTT. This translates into CATSSRAANTGELFF.

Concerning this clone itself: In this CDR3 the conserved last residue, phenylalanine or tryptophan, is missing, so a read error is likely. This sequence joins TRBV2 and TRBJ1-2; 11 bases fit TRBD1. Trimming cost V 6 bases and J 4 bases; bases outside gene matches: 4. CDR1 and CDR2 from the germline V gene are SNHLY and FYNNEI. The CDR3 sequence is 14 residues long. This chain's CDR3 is CASRDRGPPYGYTL. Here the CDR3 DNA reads TGTGCCAGCAGGGACAGGGGGCCCCCCTATGGCTACACCCTC.

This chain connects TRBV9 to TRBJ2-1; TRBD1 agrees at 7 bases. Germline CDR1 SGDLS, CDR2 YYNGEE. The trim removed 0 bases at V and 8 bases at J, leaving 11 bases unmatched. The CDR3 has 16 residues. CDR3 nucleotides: TGTGCCAGCAGCGTAGGGTTGTCAGGGGGTACCGATGAGCAGTTCTTC. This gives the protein CASSVGLSGGTDEQFF.

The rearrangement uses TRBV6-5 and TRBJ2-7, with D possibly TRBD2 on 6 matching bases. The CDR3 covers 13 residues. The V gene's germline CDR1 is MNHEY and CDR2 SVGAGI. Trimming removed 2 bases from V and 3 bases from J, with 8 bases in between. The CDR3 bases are TGTGCCAGCAGTTACGGCGGGAACTACGAGCAGTACTTC. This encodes CASSYGGNYEQYF.

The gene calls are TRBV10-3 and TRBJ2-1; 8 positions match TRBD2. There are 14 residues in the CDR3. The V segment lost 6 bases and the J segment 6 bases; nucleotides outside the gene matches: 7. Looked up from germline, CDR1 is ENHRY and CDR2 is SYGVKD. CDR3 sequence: CAISLAGRINEQFF. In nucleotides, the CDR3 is TGTGCCATCAGCTTAGCGGGGAGAATCAATGAGCAGTTCTTC.

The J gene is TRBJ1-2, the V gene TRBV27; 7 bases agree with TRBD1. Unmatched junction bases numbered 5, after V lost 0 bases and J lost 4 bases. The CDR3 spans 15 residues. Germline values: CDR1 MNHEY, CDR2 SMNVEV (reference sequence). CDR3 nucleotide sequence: TGTGCCAGCAGTTTATCCGGACAGGCTGGCTATGGCTACACCTTC. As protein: CASSLSGQAGYGYTF.

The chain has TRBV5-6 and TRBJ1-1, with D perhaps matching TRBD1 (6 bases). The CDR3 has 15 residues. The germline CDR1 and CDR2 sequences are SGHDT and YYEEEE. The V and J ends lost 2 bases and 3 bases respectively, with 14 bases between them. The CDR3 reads CASSFLPRGHTEAFF. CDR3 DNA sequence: TGTGCCAGCAGCTTTCTCCCCAGGGGACACACTGAAGCTTTCTTT.

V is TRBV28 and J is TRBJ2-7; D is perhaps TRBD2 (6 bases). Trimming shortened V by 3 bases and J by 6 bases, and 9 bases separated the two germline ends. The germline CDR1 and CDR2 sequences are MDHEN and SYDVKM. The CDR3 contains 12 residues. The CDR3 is CASSFGGLEQYF. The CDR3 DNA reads TGTGCCAGCAGTTTCGGAGGGCTCGAGCAGTACTTC.

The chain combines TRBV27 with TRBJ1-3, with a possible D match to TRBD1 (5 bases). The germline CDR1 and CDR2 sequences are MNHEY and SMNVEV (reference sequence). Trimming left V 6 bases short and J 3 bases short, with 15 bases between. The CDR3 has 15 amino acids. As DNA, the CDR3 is TGTGCCAGCAGAAAAAGGGGAGGTAGTGGAAACACCATATATTTT. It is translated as CASRKRGGSGNTIYF.

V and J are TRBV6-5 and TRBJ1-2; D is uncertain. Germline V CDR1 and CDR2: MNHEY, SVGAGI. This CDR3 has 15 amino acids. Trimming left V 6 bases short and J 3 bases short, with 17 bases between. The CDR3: CASSPPRRRDYGYTF. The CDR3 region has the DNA TGTGCCAGCAGCCCCCCCCGCCGGAGGGACTATGGCTACACCTTC.

Here the CDR3 reads CASREVGGSYGYTF. CDR3 sequence (DNA): TGTGCCAGCAGGGAAGTAGGGGGCAGCTATGGCTACACCTTC. The genes are TRBV5-5 and TRBJ1-2; 7 bases align to TRBD1. The junction had 8 bases not matched to a gene; V was cut back by 5 bases and J by 4 bases. CDR3 size: 14 residues. CDR1 is SGHKS and CDR2 is YYEKEE in the germline V gene (reference sequence).